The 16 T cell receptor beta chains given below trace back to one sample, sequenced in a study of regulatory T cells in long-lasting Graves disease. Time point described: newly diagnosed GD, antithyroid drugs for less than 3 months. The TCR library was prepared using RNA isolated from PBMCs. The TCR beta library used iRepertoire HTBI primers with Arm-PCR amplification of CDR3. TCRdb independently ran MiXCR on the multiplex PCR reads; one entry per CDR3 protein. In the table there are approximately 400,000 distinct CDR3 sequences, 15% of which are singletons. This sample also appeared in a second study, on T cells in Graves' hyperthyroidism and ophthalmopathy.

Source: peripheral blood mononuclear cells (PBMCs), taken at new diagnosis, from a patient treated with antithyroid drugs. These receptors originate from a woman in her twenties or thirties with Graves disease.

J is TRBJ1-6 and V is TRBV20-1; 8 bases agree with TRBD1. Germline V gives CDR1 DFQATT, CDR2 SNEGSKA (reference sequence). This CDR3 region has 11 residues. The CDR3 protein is CGEQGESALHF. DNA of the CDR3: TGCGGAGAACAGGGGGAATCGGCCCTCCACTTT.

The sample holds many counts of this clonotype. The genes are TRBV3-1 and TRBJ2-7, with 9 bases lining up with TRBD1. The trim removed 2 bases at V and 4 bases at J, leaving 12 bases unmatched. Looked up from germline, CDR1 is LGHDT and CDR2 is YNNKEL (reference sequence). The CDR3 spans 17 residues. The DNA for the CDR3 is TGTGCCAGCAGCCAACCCCTCAGGACAGGGGAGTCTTACGAGCAGTACTTC. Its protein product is CASSQPLRTGESYEQYF.

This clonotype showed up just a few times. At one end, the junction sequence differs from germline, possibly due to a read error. This chain's CDR3 is CACSEELGLAGVYEQFF. The CDR3 DNA sequence: TGTGCCTGCAGTGAAGAACTGGGACTAGCGGGAGTATATGAGCAGTTCTTC. The J gene is TRBJ2-1, the V gene TRBV6-4; 14 bases are shared with TRBD2. This CDR3 contains 17 residues. From germline, CDR1 is MRHNA and CDR2 SNTAGT.

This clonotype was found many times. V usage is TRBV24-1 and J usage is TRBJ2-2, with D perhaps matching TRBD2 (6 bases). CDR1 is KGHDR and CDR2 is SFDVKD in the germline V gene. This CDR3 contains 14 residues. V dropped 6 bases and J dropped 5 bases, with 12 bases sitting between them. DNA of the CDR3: TGTGCCACCAGTCCTAGCGTTCGGACCGGGGAGCTGTTTTTT. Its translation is CATSPSVRTGELFF.

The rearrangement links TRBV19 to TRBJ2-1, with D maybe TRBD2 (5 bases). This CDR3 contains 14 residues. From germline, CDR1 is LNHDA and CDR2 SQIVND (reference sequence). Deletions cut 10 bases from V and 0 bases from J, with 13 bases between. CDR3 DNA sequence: TGTGCCACCCGACGAGGGAGCTCCTACAATGAGCAGTTCTTC. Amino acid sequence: CATRRGSSYNEQFF.

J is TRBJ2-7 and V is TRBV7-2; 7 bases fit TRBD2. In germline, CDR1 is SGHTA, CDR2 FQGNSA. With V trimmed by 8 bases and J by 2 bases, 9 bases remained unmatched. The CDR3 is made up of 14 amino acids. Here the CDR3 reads CASPREDTPYEQYF. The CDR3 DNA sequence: TGTGCCAGCCCTCGGGAGGATACACCCTACGAGCAGTACTTC.

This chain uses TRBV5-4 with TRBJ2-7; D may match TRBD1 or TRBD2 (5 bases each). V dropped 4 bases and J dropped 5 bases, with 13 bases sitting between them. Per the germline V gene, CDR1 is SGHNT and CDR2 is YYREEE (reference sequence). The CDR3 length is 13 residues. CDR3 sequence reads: CASSQDGGHEQYF. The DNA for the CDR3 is TGTGCCAGCAGCCAGGATGGGGGTCACGAGCAGTACTTC.

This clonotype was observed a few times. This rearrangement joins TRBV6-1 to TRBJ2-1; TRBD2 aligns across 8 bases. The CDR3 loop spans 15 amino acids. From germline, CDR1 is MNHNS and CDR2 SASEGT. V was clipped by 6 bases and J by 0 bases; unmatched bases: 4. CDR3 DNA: TGTGCCAGCAGACTAGCGGCTAGCTCCTACAATGAGCAGTTCTTC. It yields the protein CASRLAASSYNEQFF.

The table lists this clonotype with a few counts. As DNA, the CDR3 is TGTGCCAGCAGCTTAGGCGGGACAGGGAAGTACTTC. Translated, it gives CASSLGGTGKYF. The V call is TRBV7-9, the J call TRBJ2-7; 9 bases match TRBD1. The V gene's germline CDR1 is SEHNR and CDR2 FQNEAQ (reference sequence). V was clipped by 1 base and J by 11 bases; unmatched bases: 3. The length of the CDR3 is 12 residues.

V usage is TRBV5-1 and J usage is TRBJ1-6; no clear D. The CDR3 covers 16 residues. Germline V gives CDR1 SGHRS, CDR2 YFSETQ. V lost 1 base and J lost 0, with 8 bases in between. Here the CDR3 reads CASSLLGSSYNSPLHF. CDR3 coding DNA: TGCGCCAGCAGCTTGTTAGGAAGCTCCTATAATTCACCCCTCCACTTT.

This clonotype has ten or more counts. CDR3 amino acids: CASSYRNDRRTQETQYF. The DNA for the CDR3 is TGTGCCAGCAGTTACCGCAATGACCGACGGACGCAAGAGACCCAGTACTTC. V and J are TRBV6-2 or TRBV6-3 and TRBJ2-5, with D unclear. Trimming stripped 2 bases from V and 2 bases from J, with 18 bases between. CDR1 and CDR2 (germline): MNHEY, SVGEGT. The CDR3 runs to 17 residues.

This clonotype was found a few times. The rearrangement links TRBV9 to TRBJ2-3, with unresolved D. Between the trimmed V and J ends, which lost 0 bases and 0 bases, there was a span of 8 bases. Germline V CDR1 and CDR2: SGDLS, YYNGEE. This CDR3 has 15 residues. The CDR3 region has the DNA TGTGCCAGCAGCGTAGACAGTTCTAGCACAGATACGCAGTATTTT. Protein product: CASSVDSSSTDTQYF.

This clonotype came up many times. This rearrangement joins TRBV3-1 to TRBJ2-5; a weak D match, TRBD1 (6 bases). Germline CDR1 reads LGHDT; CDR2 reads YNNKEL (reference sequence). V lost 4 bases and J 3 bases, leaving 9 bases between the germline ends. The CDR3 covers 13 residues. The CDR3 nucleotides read TGTGCCAGCAGCCGCGAGGGGGAAGAGACCCAGTACTTC. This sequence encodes CASSREGEETQYF.

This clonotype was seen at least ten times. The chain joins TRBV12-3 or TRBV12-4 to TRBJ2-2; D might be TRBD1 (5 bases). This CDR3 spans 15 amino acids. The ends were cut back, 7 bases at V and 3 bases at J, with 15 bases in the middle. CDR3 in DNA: TGTGCCAGCATTCTGAGCCCAGGGTACACCGGGGAGCTGTTTTTT. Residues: CASILSPGYTGELFF.

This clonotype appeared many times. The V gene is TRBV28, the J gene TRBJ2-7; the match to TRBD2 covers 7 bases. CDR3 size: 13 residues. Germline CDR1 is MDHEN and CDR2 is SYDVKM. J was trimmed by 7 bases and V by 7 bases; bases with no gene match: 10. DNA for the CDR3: TGTGCCAGCACCCGTGGGACTACCTGGGAGCAGTACTTC. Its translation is CASTRGTTWEQYF.

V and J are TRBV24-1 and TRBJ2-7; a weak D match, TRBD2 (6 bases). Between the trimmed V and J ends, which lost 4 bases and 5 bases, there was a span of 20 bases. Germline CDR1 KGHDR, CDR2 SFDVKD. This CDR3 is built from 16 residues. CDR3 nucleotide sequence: TGTGCCACCAGTGACTCCTTTGGAGCGGGCGACAACGAGCAGTACTTC. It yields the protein CATSDSFGAGDNEQYF.